This T cell receptor beta chain was obtained from a study of beta chain features in type 1 diabetes. Study-level results: People with Type 1 diabetes carried modestly yet significantly shorter TCRB CDR3s in all four CD4+ subsets. Insertions were fewer and deletions more numerous at VDJ junctions in type 1 diabetes patients.

The length of the CDR3 is 14 residues. V was pared by 6 bases and J by 0 bases, with 7 bases of the junction left unmatched. Germline CDR1 SQVTM, CDR2 ANQGSEA. CD45RO/CCR7/CD25/CD127/CD95/CD27 sorting isolated CD4+ naive, central memory, regulatory and stem cell-like memory cells. This clone was picked up a small number of times. The antigen is undetermined. Other DNA variants within this sample encode the same CDR3. Expressed TCRB transcripts were sequenced, since all the RNA that had been isolated was reverse transcribed. Profiling relied on immunoSEQ multiplex PCR, and the TCRdb table lists in-frame clones only, not all of them. Of over 150,000 clones detected, about 8% appear once; the ten largest clones hold approximately 0.87%.

The receptor was derived from a woman aged 40 to 50 with type 1 diabetes. J is TRBJ2-5 and V is TRBV29-1, with TRBD1 identical over 7 bases. Material: central memory CD4+ T cells from blood. CDR3 in DNA: TGCAGCGTCCAGGGACAGCGGTACCAAGAGACCCAGTACTTC. It encodes CSVQGQRYQETQYF.